The TCR beta chain described here comes from a study of human T cells and chemical hapten exposure. Findings and caveats of the study: PT1 expanded TCR numbers rose with patch test score. Because all patients had alopecia, their immune responses might differ from healthy ones.

Regarding this clonotype: Its antigen is not identified.

Indicated time point: patch test 1, 2 weeks after DPC sensitization. The treatment was: therapeutic diphenylcyclopropenone sensitization with weekly scalp DPC. This CDR3 has 16 amino acids. V lost 5 bases to trimming and J lost 3 bases; unmatched junction nucleotides: 7. CDR1 LNHNV and CDR2 YYDKDF come from the germline V gene (reference sequence). TCRdb passed the RACE reads through MiXCR, listing each CDR3 protein once. In the table there are roughly 190,000 distinct CDR3 sequences, more than 20% of which are singletons. This receptor was taken from a woman aged 50 to 60 with alopecia areata. Some clones in this sample may be carry-over from other donors' samples. This chain connects TRBV15 to TRBJ2-5; TRBD2 matches 12 bases. The specimen was whole blood, collected in connection with sensitization to the hapten diphenylcyclopropenone (DPC). The CDR3 protein is CATSSLAGGGEETQYF. In DNA, the CDR3 is TGTGCCACCAGCTCACTAGCGGGAGGAGGAGAAGAGACCCAGTACTTC.